One sample yielded the 5 T cell receptor beta chains listed below, sequenced in a study of shared clonotypes between healthy human individuals. The protocol was immunoSEQ multiplex PCR, while the TCRdb copy is restricted to in-frame clones and leaves out a portion. The sample includes roughly 2,500,000 clones, approximately 93% seen only once; the top ten take about 0.38%. The source material was naive CD4+ T cells from PBMCs. Described subset: CD45RA+ positively selected. The receptors shown here come from a man between 18 and 35 years old in good health. Some clones in this sample may be carry-over from other donors' samples.

This clone is a singleton in its sample. This chain connects TRBV5-3 to TRBJ2-2; the D is unclear. TRBV5-3 counts as an open reading frame of uncertain function. The CDR3 is 14 residues long. The germline V and J ends were trimmed by 0 bases and 8 bases, with 11 bases remaining between them. The chain's CDR3 is CARSLARRLGELFF. The CDR3 region has the DNA TGTGCCAGAAGCTTGGCCCGAAGGTTGGGGGAGCTGTTTTTT.

The rearrangement links TRBV11-2 to TRBJ2-7; 8 nucleotides line up with TRBD2. The CDR3 has 15 residues. The ends lost 3 bases at V and 0 bases at J; junction bases unmatched: 4. Germline V gives CDR1 SGHAT, CDR2 FQNNGV. The CDR3 is CASSFSGGSSYEQYF. CDR3 sequence (DNA): TGTGCCAGCAGCTTTTCGGGGGGGAGCTCCTACGAGCAGTACTTC.

To note about this clone: The junction differs from germline at one of its ends, possibly a read error. Other DNA sequences from this sample encode an identical CDR3 as well. This sequence joins TRBV10-3 and TRBJ1-5; the match to TRBD1 covers 7 bases. Germline V gene lookup returns CDR1 ENHRY and CDR2 SYGVKD. CDR3 length: 15 amino acids. The CDR3 coding sequence is TGTGCCATCAGTGACTCCGGGACAGATAATCAGCCCCAACATTTT. It specifies CAISDSGTDNQPQHF.

In DNA, the CDR3 is TGTGCCAGCAGCTTAGAAATTGGGGGCCAGCCCCAGCATTTT. Encoded protein: CASSLEIGGQPQHF. This chain connects TRBV7-9 to TRBJ1-5; maybe TRBD1 (6 bases). The CDR3 is 14 amino acids. Germline V lookup: CDR1 SEHNR, CDR2 FQNEAQ (reference sequence). The V end was cut by 1 base, the J end by 7 bases, with 11 bases between.

The chain couples TRBV12-1 to TRBJ2-7; no DNA check was done on the table's D call, TRBD1. TRBV12-1 constitutes a pseudogene. The CDR3 runs to 15 residues. The CDR3 nucleotides read TGTGCCAGCAGCTTTTCAGGGGAGCCTAGCTACGAGCAGTACTTC. It yields the protein CASSFSGEPSYEQYF.